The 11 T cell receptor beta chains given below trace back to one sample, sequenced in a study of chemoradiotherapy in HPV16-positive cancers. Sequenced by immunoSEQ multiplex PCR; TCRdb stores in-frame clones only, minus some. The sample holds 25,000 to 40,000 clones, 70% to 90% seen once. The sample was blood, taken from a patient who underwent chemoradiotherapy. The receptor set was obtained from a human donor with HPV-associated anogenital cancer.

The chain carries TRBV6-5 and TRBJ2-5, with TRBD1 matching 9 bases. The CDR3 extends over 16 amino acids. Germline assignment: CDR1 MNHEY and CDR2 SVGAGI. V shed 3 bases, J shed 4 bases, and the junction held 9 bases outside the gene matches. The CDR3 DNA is TGTGCCAGCAGTTATTCGAGTGGACAGGGGCTAGAGACCCAGTACTTC. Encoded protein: CASSYSSGQGLETQYF.

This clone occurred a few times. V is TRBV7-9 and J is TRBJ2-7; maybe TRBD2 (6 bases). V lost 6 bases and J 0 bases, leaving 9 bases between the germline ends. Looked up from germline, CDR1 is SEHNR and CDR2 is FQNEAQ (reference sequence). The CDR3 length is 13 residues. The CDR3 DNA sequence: TGTGCCAGCAGGGAGGGGCTCTCCTACGAGCAGTACTTC. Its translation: CASREGLSYEQYF.

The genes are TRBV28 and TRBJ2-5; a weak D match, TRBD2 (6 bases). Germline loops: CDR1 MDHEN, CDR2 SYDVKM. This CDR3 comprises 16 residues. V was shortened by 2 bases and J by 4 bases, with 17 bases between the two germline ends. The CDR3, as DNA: TGTGCCAGCAGTTTAGGAGGGGCGAGGCTGGGAGAGACCCAGTACTTC. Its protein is CASSLGGARLGETQYF.

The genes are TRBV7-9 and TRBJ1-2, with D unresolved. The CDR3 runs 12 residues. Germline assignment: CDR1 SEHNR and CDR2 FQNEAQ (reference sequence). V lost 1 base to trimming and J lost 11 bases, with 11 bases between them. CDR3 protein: CASSLVRSMYTF. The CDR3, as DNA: TGTGCCAGCAGCTTAGTGAGGTCTATGTACACCTTC. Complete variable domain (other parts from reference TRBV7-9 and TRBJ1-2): DTGVSQNPRHKITKRGQNVTFRCDPISEHNRLYWYRQTLGQGPEFLTYFQNEAQLEKSRLLSDRFSAERPKGSFSTLEIQRTEQGDSAMYLCASSLVRSMYTFGSGTRLTVV.

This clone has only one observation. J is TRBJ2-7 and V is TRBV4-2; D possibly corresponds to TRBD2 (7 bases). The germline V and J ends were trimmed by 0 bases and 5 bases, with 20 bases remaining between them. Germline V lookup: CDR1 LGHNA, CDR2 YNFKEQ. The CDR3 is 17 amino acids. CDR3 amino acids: CASSQDLRGGAFDEQYF. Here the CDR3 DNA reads TGTGCCAGCAGCCAAGATTTAAGGGGGGGCGCATTCGACGAGCAGTACTTC.

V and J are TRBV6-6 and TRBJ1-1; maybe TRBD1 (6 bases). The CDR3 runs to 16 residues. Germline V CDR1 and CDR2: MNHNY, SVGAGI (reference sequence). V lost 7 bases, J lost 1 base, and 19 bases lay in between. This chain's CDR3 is CASKAQGSLTNTEAFF. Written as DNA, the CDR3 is TGTGCCAGCAAAGCTCAGGGGTCGTTGACGAACACTGAAGCTTTCTTT.

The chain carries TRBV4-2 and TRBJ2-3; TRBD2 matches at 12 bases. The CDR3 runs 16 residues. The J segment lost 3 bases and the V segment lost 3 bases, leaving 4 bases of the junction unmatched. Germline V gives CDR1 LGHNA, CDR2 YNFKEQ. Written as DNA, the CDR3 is TGTGCCAGCAGCCAGGAACTAGCGGGGGGAACAGATACGCAGTATTTT. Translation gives CASSQELAGGTDTQYF.

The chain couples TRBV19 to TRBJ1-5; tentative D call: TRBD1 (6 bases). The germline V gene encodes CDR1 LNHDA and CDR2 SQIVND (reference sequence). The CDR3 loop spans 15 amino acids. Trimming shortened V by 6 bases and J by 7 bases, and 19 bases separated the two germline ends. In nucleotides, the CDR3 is TGTGCCAGTAGGGTAGCGGCAGGGGTACGGCAGCCCCAGCATTTT. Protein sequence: CASRVAAGVRQPQHF.

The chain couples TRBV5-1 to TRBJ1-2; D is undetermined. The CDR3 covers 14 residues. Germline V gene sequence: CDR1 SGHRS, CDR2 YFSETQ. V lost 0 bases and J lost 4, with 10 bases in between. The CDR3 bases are TGCGCCAGCAGCTTGGATATAGGCCCCTATGGCTACACCTTC. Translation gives CASSLDIGPYGYTF.

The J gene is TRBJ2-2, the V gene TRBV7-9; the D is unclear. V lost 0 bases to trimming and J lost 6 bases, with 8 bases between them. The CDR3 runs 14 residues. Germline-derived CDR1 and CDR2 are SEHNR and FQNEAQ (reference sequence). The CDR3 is CASSLATWPGELFF. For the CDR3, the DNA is TGTGCCAGCAGCTTAGCGACATGGCCCGGGGAGCTGTTTTTT.

CDR3 loop: CASGQPNEKLFF. The DNA for the CDR3 is TGTGCCAGCGGACAGCCAAATGAAAAACTGTTTTTT. The chain has TRBV2 and TRBJ1-4, with D possibly TRBD1 on 6 matching bases. The germline V gene has CDR1 SNHLY and CDR2 FYNNEI. The CDR3 loop spans 12 amino acids. Trimming removed 8 bases at V and 5 bases at J, with 9 bases between.